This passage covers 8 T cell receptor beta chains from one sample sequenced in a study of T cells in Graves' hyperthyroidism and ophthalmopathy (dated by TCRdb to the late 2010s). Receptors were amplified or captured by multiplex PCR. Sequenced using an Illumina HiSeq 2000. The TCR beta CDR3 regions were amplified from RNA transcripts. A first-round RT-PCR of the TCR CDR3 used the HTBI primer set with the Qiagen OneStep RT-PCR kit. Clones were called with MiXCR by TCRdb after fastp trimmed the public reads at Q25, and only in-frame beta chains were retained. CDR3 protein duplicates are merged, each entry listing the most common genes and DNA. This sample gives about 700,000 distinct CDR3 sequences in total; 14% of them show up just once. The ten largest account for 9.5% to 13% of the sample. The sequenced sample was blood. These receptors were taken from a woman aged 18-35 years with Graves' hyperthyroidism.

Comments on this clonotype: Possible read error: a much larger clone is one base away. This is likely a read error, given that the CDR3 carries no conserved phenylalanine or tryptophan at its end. For the CDR3, the DNA is TGTGCCAGCAGCCACGGTGGGGGCAATCAGCCCCAGCATTCT. Protein sequence: CASSHGGGNQPQHS. The J gene is TRBJ1-5, the V gene TRBV6-2 or TRBV6-3; D uncertain. V was shortened by 6 bases and J by 2 bases, with 11 bases between the two germline ends. In germline, CDR1 is MNHEY, CDR2 SVGEGT. The length of the CDR3 is 14 residues.

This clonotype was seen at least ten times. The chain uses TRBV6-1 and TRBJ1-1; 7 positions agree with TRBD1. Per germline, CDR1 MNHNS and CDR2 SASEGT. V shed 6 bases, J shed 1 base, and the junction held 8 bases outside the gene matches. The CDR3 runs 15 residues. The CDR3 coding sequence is TGTGCCAGCAGGGGACAGCCAGGCCCGAACACTGAAGCTTTCTTT. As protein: CASRGQPGPNTEAFF.

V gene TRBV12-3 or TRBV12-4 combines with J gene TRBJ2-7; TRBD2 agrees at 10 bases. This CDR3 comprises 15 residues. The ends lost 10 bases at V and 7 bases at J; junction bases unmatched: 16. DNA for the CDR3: TGTGCCACCGCGACGCCGGGACTAGCGATCAATGAGCAGTACTTC. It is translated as CATATPGLAINEQYF.

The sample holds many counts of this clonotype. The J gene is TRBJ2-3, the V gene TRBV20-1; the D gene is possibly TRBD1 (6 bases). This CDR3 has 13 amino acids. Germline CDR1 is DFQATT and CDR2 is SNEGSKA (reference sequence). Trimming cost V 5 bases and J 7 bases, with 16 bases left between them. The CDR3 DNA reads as TGCAGTGCTGGGGGCACAGGCAGCAATACGCAGTATTTT. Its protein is CSAGGTGSNTQYF.

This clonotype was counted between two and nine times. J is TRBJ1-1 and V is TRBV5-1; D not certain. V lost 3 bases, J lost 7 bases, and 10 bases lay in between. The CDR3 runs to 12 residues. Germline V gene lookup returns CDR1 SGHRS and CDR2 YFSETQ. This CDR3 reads CASSSEAGEAFF. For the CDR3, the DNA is TGCGCCAGCAGCTCCGAAGCGGGTGAAGCTTTCTTT. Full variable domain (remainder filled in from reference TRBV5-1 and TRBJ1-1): KAGVTQTPRYLIKTRGQQVTLSCSPISGHRSVSWYQQTPGQGLQFLFEYFSETQRNKGNFPGRFSGRQFSNSRSEMNVSTLELGDSALYLCASSSEAGEAFFGQGTRLTVV.

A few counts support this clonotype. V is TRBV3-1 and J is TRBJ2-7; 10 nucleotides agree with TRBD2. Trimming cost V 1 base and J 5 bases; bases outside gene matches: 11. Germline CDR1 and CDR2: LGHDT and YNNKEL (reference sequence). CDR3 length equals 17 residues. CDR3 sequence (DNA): TGTGCCAGCAGCCAAGTCTTCGTCCAAGCGGGAGGGGACGAGCAGTACTTC. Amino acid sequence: CASSQVFVQAGGDEQYF.

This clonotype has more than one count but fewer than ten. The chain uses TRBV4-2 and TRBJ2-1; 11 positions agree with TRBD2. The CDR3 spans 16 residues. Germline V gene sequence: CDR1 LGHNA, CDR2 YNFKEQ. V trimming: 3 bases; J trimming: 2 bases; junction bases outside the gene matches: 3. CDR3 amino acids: CASSQETSGTYNEQFF. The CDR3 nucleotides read TGTGCCAGCAGCCAGGAGACTAGCGGGACCTACAATGAGCAGTTCTTC.

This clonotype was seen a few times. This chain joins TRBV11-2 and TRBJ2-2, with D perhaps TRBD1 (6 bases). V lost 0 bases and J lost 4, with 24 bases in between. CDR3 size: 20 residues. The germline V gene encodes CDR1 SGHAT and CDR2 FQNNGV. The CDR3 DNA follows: TGTGCCAGCAGCTTAGATTCTCCCTTTGGGGGCCGGATATCCACCGGGGAGCTGTTTTTT. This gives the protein CASSLDSPFGGRISTGELFF.